These T cell receptor beta chains were read from a single sample in a study of T cell changes during pregnancy in multiple sclerosis. Only in-frame clones appear in the TCRdb table, and some are missing; sequencing was by immunoSEQ multiplex PCR. The sample contains about 70,000 clones, 92% of which appear only once. This specimen consisted of CD8+ T cells from peripheral blood mononuclear cells, obtained in the third trimester of pregnancy. Receptors were obtained from a female donor in good health, enrolled as a control in a pregnancy study. The CDR3 runs from the conserved cysteine through the conserved F or W. A D gene is named only where the DNA matches it firmly. For some rows the clone size is stated as once, few or many, or as a class when expanded; others skip it.

TRBJ2-7 | - | - | TRBV4-3 | TGCGCCAGCAGCCGACAAGTCGGGAGTTTCTACGAGCAGTACTTC | CASSRQVGSFYEQYF
TRBJ2-7 | once | TRBD2 | TRBV6-1 | TGTGCCAGTAGGCGGGGGGCCTACGAGCAGTACTTC | CASRRGAYEQYF
TRBJ1-2 | - | TRBD1 | TRBV7-6 | TGTGCCAGCAGCTCGGGACAGGGTAGGGCTAACTATGGCTACACCTTC | CASSSGQGRANYGYTF
TRBJ2-1 | - | TRBD2 | TRBV9 | TGTGCCAGCACTAGCGGGGGTAAGGATGAGCAGTTCTTC | CASTSGGKDEQFF
TRBJ1-6 | - | TRBD1 | TRBV6-5 | TGTGCCAGCAGTTCCGACAGGGGCGGAGGGTATTCACCCCTCCACTTT | CASSSDRGGGYSPLHF
TRBJ2-2 | - | TRBD1 | TRBV27 | TGTGCCAGCAGTTCAAGACAGGGGAACACCGGGGAGCTGTTTTTT | CASSSRQGNTGELFF
TRBJ1-1 | - | TRBD1 | TRBV7-6 | TGTGCCAGCAGCTTACTGGATACCGGGACAGAGTATAAACCTGAAGCTTTCTTT | CASSLLDTGTEYKPEAFF
TRBJ1-2 | - | TRBD1 | TRBV9 | TGTGCCAGCAGCTTCCACCGACAGGGATCTGACTATGGCTACACCTTC | CASSFHRQGSDYGYTF
TRBJ2-1 | - | TRBD2 | TRBV27 | TGTGCCAGCAGTTTATCGCACCTAGCGGGGGGGGATAATGAGCAGTTCTTC | CASSLSHLAGGDNEQFF
TRBJ2-1 | - | TRBD2 | TRBV13 | TGTGCCAGCAGCTCGACCACCGGGACTAGGGACAATGAGCAGTTCTTC | CASSSTTGTRDNEQFF
TRBJ2-1 | - | - | TRBV5-6 | TGTGCCAGCAGCTTGATCGGTGATGAGCAGTTCTTC | CASSLIGDEQFF
TRBJ1-2 | - | - | TRBV6-5 | TGTGCCAGCAGTTACTCGGAGGGAAATGGCTACACCTTC | CASSYSEGNGYTF
TRBJ1-1 | - | TRBD1 | TRBV19 | TGTGCCAGTAGTGCTGCGACAGGGAATGAAGCTTTCTTT | CASSAATGNEAFF
TRBJ1-6 | - | TRBD1 | TRBV7-2 | TGTGCCAGCAGCCTCCGGGACAGGGGATATAATTCACCCCTCCACTTT | CASSLRDRGYNSPLHF
TRBJ2-2 | - | - | TRBV4-1 | TGCGCCAGCAGCCAATCTCCTGTCACCGGGGAGCTGTTTTTT | CASSQSPVTGELFF
TRBJ1-5 | - | - | TRBV4-1 | TGCGCCAGCAGTTCCGGGACTGGACTACTCTATAGCAATCAGCCCCAGCATTTT | CASSSGTGLLYSNQPQHF
TRBJ2-3 | - | - | TRBV4-3 | TGCGCCAGCAGCCAAGGCAAGGCACAGGGCACAGATACGCAGTATTTT | CASSQGKAQGTDTQYF
TRBJ2-7 | - | TRBD1 | TRBV7-9 | TGTGCCAGCAGCTTCGGACAGGGGAACTACGAGCAGTACTTC | CASSFGQGNYEQYF
TRBJ1-2 | - | TRBD1 | TRBV2 | TGTGCCAGCAGACCACCTCGACAGGGGTCTAACTATGGCTACACCTTC | CASRPPRQGSNYGYTF
TRBJ2-1 | - | TRBD1 | TRBV4-3 | TGCGCCAGCAGCCAAGATCAACAGGGGGCCTACAATGAGCAGTTCTTC | CASSQDQQGAYNEQFF
TRBJ2-2 | - | - | TRBV10-3 | TGTGCCATCAGACTAATGGGGGCTGCGAACACCGGGGAGCTGTTTTTT | CAIRLMGAANTGELFF
TRBJ1-1 | few | TRBD1 | TRBV2 | TGTGCCAGTGAGCCGGGACAGCGGCTTGAAGCTTTCTTT | CASEPGQRLEAFF
TRBJ2-7 | - | TRBD1 | TRBV7-2 | TGTGCCAGCAGCCCATCCCCCGGACAGGGGTACGAGCAGTACTTC | CASSPSPGQGYEQYF
TRBJ2-7 | - | TRBD2 | TRBV7-9 | TGTGCCAGCAGCTCCCAGCGGGGGGACATCTACGAGCAGTACTTC | CASSSQRGDIYEQYF
TRBJ1-6 | - | - | TRBV27 | TGTGCCAGCAGTTTATTACGGAAAACACAGTCCTATAATTCACCCCTCCACTTT | CASSLLRKTQSYNSPLHF